These T cell receptor beta chains were read from a single sample in a study of identical twins. TCRdb reprocessed the 5' RACE reads with MiXCR, giving one entry per CDR3 protein. This sample has hundreds of thousands of distinct CDR3 sequences, with around 24% found just once. This sample also appeared in a second study, on yellow fever vaccine responses in identical twins.

The sample consisted of CD4+ T cells sorted from blood. These receptors came from a woman between 18 and 29 years old in good health. The CDR3 runs from the conserved cysteine through the conserved F or W. Each record gives: J gene, clone size, D gene, V gene, CDR3 DNA, CDR3 protein. D genes are given only for firm matches. The listing skips clone size in some rows; elsewhere it reads once, few, many or a size class.

J gene: TRBJ2-5; clone size: few; D gene: NA; V gene: TRBV7-9; CDR3 DNA: TGTGCCAGCAGCTCCTGGCAGGAGGGGGGGGAGACCCAGTACTTC; CDR3 protein: CASSSWQEGGETQYF
J gene: TRBJ2-7; clone size: NA; D gene: TRBD2; V gene: TRBV6-5; CDR3 DNA: TGTGCCAGCAGTTACAGGGGGACTAGCGGGAGCCCGAGCTCCTACGAGCAGTACTTC; CDR3 protein: CASSYRGTSGSPSSYEQYF
J gene: TRBJ2-4; clone size: few; D gene: TRBD1; V gene: TRBV20-1; CDR3 DNA: TGCAGTGCTCCCCCCCCTCGACAGGGGGCGCAGACCAAAAACATTCAGTACTTC; CDR3 protein: CSAPPPRQGAQTKNIQYF
J gene: TRBJ1-1; clone size: many; D gene: NA; V gene: TRBV5-1; CDR3 DNA: TGCGCCAGCAGCTTGTCGGCACCTGAGAGGTGGACTGAAGCTTTCTTT; CDR3 protein: CASSLSAPERWTEAFF
J gene: TRBJ2-1; clone size: few; D gene: TRBD2; V gene: TRBV5-5; CDR3 DNA: TGTGCCAGCAGCTTGGCCTCGGGACTAGCGGGGGGGAATGAGCAGTTCTTC; CDR3 protein: CASSLASGLAGGNEQFF
J gene: TRBJ1-6; clone size: NA; D gene: TRBD1; V gene: TRBV20-1; CDR3 DNA: TGCAGTGCTAGAGATACGGGACAGGGAAATTCACCCCTCCACTTT; CDR3 protein: CSARDTGQGNSPLHF
J gene: TRBJ1-4; clone size: few; D gene: NA; V gene: TRBV10-3; CDR3 DNA: TGTGCCATCAGTGAATGGTTTACCCGGGATGAAAAACTGTTTTTT; CDR3 protein: CAISEWFTRDEKLFF
J gene: TRBJ2-7; clone size: NA; D gene: TRBD1; V gene: TRBV6-1; CDR3 DNA: TGTGCCAGCACCGGAAGGGGGACAGGGGGCAGCGAGCAGTACTTC; CDR3 protein: CASTGRGTGGSEQYF
J gene: TRBJ2-1; clone size: NA; D gene: TRBD2; V gene: TRBV12-3/TRBV12-4; CDR3 DNA: TGTGCCAGCACGCTAGCGGGAGGGCCGGATTACAATGAGCAGTTCTTC; CDR3 protein: CASTLAGGPDYNEQFF
J gene: TRBJ2-5; clone size: few; D gene: TRBD2; V gene: TRBV12-3/TRBV12-4; CDR3 DNA: TGTGCCAGCAGTCCCCACGACCTAGCGGGAAGGGTGGGGTACTTC; CDR3 protein: CASSPHDLAGRVGYF
J gene: TRBJ1-1; clone size: NA; D gene: NA; V gene: TRBV7-8; CDR3 DNA: TGTGCCAGCAGCCATCCCGGGGGCACTGAAGCTTTCTTT; CDR3 protein: CASSHPGGTEAFF
J gene: TRBJ2-1; clone size: NA; D gene: TRBD2; V gene: TRBV28; CDR3 DNA: TGTGCCAGCAGTTTCCCTCGACTAGCGGGGCCAACCTACAATGAGCAGTTCTTC; CDR3 protein: CASSFPRLAGPTYNEQFF
J gene: TRBJ1-2; clone size: few; D gene: TRBD1; V gene: TRBV5-1; CDR3 DNA: TGCGCCAGCAGCTTGGACGGGACAGAGTTTTATGGCTACACCTTC; CDR3 protein: CASSLDGTEFYGYTF
J gene: TRBJ1-2; clone size: NA; D gene: NA; V gene: TRBV12-3/TRBV12-4; CDR3 DNA: TGTGCCAGCAGTCAGGACGGTCCTTACGGCTACACCTTC; CDR3 protein: CASSQDGPYGYTF
J gene: TRBJ2-1; clone size: few; D gene: NA; V gene: TRBV6-2/TRBV6-3; CDR3 DNA: TGTGCCAGCACCGAAATTGGTTTTAGCGGAAATGAGCAGTTCTTC; CDR3 protein: CASTEIGFSGNEQFF
J gene: TRBJ1-3; clone size: few; D gene: NA; V gene: TRBV7-2; CDR3 DNA: TGTGCCAGCAGCTACGGACCCGGAGGGCCTGGAAACACCATATATTTT; CDR3 protein: CASSYGPGGPGNTIYF
J gene: TRBJ1-6; clone size: NA; D gene: NA; V gene: TRBV2; CDR3 DNA: TGTGCCAGCAATGCGAGGGATTCACCCCTCCACTTT; CDR3 protein: CASNARDSPLHF
J gene: TRBJ2-2; clone size: few; D gene: TRBD1; V gene: TRBV5-6; CDR3 DNA: TGTGCCAGCAGCCTCCGACAGGGTTTCGGGGAGCTGTTTTTT; CDR3 protein: CASSLRQGFGELFF
J gene: TRBJ2-1; clone size: NA; D gene: TRBD1; V gene: TRBV29-1; CDR3 DNA: TGCAGCGTTGAACAGGTGACAGGGATTTCCAATGAGCAGTTCTTC; CDR3 protein: CSVEQVTGISNEQFF
J gene: TRBJ2-1; clone size: few; D gene: NA; V gene: TRBV20-1; CDR3 DNA: TGCAGTGCTAGAGATCCTCATGAGCAGTTCTTC; CDR3 protein: CSARDPHEQFF
J gene: TRBJ2-3; clone size: NA; D gene: NA; V gene: TRBV28; CDR3 DNA: TGTGCCAGCTTCCCGCAGGGTAATTTCGCAGATACGCAGTATTTT; CDR3 protein: CASFPQGNFADTQYF
J gene: TRBJ2-1; clone size: few; D gene: TRBD2; V gene: TRBV4-1; CDR3 DNA: TGCGCCAGCAGCCAGTCTAGCGGGAGGGTCTACAATGAGCAGTTCTTC; CDR3 protein: CASSQSSGRVYNEQFF
J gene: TRBJ1-4; clone size: few; D gene: NA; V gene: TRBV27; CDR3 DNA: TGTGCCAGCAGTTCCCAACCCAGGAGCTTAAATGAAAAACTGTTTTTT; CDR3 protein: CASSSQPRSLNEKLFF
J gene: TRBJ1-1; clone size: few; D gene: NA; V gene: TRBV5-6; CDR3 DNA: TGTGCCACCGCCGTCTCAGTGGGACGAAGTGTGTCTGAAGCTTTCTTT; CDR3 protein: CATAVSVGRSVSEAFF
J gene: TRBJ2-2; clone size: many; D gene: NA; V gene: TRBV7-2; CDR3 DNA: TGTGCCAGCAGCTTACGGGTGACCGGGGAGCTGTTTTTT; CDR3 protein: CASSLRVTGELFF
J gene: TRBJ2-1; clone size: few; D gene: NA; V gene: TRBV7-9; CDR3 DNA: TGTGCCAGCAGCCAAAAGGACAGAGCCAATGAGCAGTTCTTC; CDR3 protein: CASSQKDRANEQFF
J gene: TRBJ2-1; clone size: NA; D gene: NA; V gene: TRBV20-1; CDR3 DNA: TGCAGTGCTAGAGGGTTTAATGAGCAGTTCTTC; CDR3 protein: CSARGFNEQFF
J gene: TRBJ2-1; clone size: NA; D gene: NA; V gene: TRBV6-1; CDR3 DNA: TGTGCCAGCAGAGGTAGCAGGAATGAGCAGTTCTTC; CDR3 protein: CASRGSRNEQFF
J gene: TRBJ2-3; clone size: few; D gene: NA; V gene: TRBV20-1; CDR3 DNA: TGCAGTGCCAAGGACCTCCCCGATCGCACAGATACGCAGTATTTT; CDR3 protein: CSAKDLPDRTDTQYF
J gene: TRBJ2-3; clone size: NA; D gene: NA; V gene: TRBV9; CDR3 DNA: TGTGCCAGCAGCGTTTATCGGGCCAGCACAGATACGCAGTATTTT; CDR3 protein: CASSVYRASTDTQYF
J gene: TRBJ2-6; clone size: NA; D gene: NA; V gene: TRBV12-5; CDR3 DNA: TGTGCCTGCAGCTCCTCAGGGTTAGCTGGGGCCAACGTCCTGACTTTC; CDR3 protein: CACSSSGLAGANVLTF
J gene: TRBJ2-5; clone size: few; D gene: NA; V gene: TRBV2; CDR3 DNA: TGTGCCAGCAGTGAGGAGCGACAAGAGACCCAGTACTTC; CDR3 protein: CASSEERQETQYF
J gene: TRBJ2-5; clone size: few; D gene: TRBD1; V gene: TRBV4-2; CDR3 DNA: TGTGCCAGCAGCCAAGATCGGGCAGGGGGAAGAGAGACCCAGTACTTC; CDR3 protein: CASSQDRAGGRETQYF
J gene: TRBJ2-7; clone size: few; D gene: TRBD2; V gene: TRBV29-1; CDR3 DNA: TGCAGCGTTGCTCCTCTAGCGGCCTACGAGCAGTACTTC; CDR3 protein: CSVAPLAAYEQYF
J gene: TRBJ2-5; clone size: few; D gene: TRBD2; V gene: TRBV15; CDR3 DNA: TGTGCCACCAGCAGATCGACTAGCGGGAAAGAGACCCAGTACTTC; CDR3 protein: CATSRSTSGKETQYF
J gene: TRBJ2-7; clone size: NA; D gene: NA; V gene: TRBV13; CDR3 DNA: TGTGCCAGCAGCTACCGTCCAGGGGCAGGCTCCTACGAGCAGTACTTC; CDR3 protein: CASSYRPGAGSYEQYF
J gene: TRBJ2-2; clone size: NA; D gene: TRBD1; V gene: TRBV7-3; CDR3 DNA: TGTGCCAGCAGCCAACAAGGGGGCGGTACCGGGGAGCTGTTTTTT; CDR3 protein: CASSQQGGGTGELFF
J gene: TRBJ2-5; clone size: NA; D gene: TRBD1; V gene: TRBV10-3; CDR3 DNA: TGTGCCATCAGTATCGGGACAGCACAAGAGACCCAGTACTTC; CDR3 protein: CAISIGTAQETQYF
J gene: TRBJ2-6; clone size: few; D gene: NA; V gene: TRBV5-6; CDR3 DNA: TGTGCCAGCAGCTTGCGCGGGGCTGGGGCCAACGTCCTGACTTTC; CDR3 protein: CASSLRGAGANVLTF
J gene: TRBJ2-2; clone size: few; D gene: NA; V gene: TRBV24-1; CDR3 DNA: TGTGCCACCAGTGATTTGCGACGAGGGGGAACCACCGGGGAGCTGTTTTTT; CDR3 protein: CATSDLRRGGTTGELFF
J gene: TRBJ1-1; clone size: NA; D gene: NA; V gene: TRBV7-9; CDR3 DNA: TGTGCCAGCAGCCCCGAACAAATGAACACTGAAGCTTTCTTT; CDR3 protein: CASSPEQMNTEAFF
J gene: TRBJ2-1; clone size: few; D gene: TRBD2; V gene: TRBV20-1; CDR3 DNA: TGCAGTGCTAGAGAAGTAGCGGGAGGGGTAACTTACAATGAGCAGTTCTTC; CDR3 protein: CSAREVAGGVTYNEQFF
J gene: TRBJ2-7; clone size: few; D gene: TRBD2; V gene: TRBV15; CDR3 DNA: TGTGCCACCAGCAGAGGGTTCACTAGCGGGAGTTCCTACGAGCAGTACTTC; CDR3 protein: CATSRGFTSGSSYEQYF